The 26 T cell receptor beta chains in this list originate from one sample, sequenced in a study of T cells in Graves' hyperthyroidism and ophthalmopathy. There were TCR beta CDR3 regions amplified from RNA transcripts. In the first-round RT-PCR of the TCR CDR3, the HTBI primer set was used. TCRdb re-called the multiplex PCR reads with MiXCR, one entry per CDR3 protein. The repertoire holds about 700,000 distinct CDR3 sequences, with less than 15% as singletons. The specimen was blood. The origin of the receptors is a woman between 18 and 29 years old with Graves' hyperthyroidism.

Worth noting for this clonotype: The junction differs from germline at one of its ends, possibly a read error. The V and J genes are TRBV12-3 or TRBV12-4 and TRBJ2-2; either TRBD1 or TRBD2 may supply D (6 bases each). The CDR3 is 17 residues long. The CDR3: CASSLNRYRGDTGELSF. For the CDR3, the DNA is TGTGCCAGCAGTTTGAATCGGTACCGCGGGGACACCGGGGAGCTGTCTTTT.

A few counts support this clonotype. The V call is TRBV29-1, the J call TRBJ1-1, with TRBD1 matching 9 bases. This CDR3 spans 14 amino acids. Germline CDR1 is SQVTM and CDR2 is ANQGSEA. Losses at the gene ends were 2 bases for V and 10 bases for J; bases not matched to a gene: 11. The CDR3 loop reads CSVEFPNRGRIAFF. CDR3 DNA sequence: TGCAGCGTTGAATTCCCAAACAGGGGGCGGATAGCTTTCTTT.

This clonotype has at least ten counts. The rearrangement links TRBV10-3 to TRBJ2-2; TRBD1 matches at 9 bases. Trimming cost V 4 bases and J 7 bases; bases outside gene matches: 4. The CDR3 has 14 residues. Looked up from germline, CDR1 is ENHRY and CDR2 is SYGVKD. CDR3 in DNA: TGTGCCATCAGTGGACAGGGGGAGTACGGGGAGCTGTTTTTT. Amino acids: CAISGQGEYGELFF.

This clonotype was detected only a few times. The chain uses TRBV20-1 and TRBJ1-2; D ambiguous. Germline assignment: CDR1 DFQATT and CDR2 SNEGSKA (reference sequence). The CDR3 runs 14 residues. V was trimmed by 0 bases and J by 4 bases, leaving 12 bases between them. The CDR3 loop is CSARDPREPYGYTF. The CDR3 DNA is TGCAGTGCTAGAGACCCCCGGGAGCCCTATGGCTACACCTTC.

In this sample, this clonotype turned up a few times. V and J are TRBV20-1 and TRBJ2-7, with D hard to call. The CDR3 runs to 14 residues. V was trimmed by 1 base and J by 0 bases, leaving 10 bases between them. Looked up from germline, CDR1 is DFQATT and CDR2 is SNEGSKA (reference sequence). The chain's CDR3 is CSARVRPPSYEQYF. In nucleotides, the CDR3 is TGCAGTGCTAGAGTGCGCCCCCCCTCCTACGAGCAGTACTTC.

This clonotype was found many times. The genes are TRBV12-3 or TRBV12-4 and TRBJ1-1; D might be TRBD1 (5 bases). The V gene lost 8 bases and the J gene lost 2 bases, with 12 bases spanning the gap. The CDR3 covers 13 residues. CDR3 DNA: TGTGCCAGCCGACAGATACATAACACTGAAGCTTTCTTT. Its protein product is CASRQIHNTEAFF.

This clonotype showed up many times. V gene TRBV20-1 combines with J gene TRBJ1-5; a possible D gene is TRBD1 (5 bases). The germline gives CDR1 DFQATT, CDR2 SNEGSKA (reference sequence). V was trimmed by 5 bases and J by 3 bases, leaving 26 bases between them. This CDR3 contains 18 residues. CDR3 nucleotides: TGCAGTGCTCCCGGGGGGATACAGGCCGACCTCTACAATCAGCCCCAGCATTTT. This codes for CSAPGGIQADLYNQPQHF.

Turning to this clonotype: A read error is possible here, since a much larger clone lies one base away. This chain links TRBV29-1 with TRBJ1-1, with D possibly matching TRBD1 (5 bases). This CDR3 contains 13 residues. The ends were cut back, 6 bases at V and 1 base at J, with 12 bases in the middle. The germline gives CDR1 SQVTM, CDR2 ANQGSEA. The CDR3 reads CSVRTTTNTEAFF. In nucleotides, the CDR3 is TGCAGCGTACGGACAACCACGAACACTGAAGCTTTCTTT.

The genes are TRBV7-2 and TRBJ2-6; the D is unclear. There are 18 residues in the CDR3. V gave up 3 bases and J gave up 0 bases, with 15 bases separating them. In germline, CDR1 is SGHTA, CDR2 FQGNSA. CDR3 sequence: CASSFPGKTSSGANVLTF. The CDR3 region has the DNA TGTGCCAGCAGCTTCCCGGGTAAAACAAGCTCTGGGGCCAACGTCCTGACTTTC.

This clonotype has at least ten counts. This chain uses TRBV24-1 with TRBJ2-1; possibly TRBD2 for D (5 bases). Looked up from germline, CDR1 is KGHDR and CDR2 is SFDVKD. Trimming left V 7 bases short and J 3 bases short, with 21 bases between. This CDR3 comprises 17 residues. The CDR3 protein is CATSAGPERSNYNEQFF. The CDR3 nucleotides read TGTGCCACCAGCGCCGGGCCGGAGCGGTCCAACTACAATGAGCAGTTCTTC.

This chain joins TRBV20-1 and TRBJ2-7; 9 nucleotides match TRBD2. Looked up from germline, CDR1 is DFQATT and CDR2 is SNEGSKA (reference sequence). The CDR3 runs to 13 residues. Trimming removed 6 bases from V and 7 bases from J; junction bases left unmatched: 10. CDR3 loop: CSAVSGSDNEQYF. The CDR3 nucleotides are TGCAGTGCCGTTAGCGGGAGTGACAATGAGCAGTACTTC.

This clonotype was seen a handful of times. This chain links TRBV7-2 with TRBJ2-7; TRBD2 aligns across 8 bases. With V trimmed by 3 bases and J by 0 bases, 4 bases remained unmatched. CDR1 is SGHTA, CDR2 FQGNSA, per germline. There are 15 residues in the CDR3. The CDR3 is CASSFVLAASYEQYF. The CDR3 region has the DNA TGTGCCAGCAGCTTCGTACTAGCGGCCTCCTACGAGCAGTACTTC.

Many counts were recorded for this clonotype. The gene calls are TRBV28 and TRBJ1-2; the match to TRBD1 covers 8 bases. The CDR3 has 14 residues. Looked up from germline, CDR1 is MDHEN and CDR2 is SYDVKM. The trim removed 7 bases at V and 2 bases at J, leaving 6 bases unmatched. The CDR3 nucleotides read TGTGCCAGCACCCAGACAGGGGAGAACTATGGCTACACCTTC. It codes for CASTQTGENYGYTF.

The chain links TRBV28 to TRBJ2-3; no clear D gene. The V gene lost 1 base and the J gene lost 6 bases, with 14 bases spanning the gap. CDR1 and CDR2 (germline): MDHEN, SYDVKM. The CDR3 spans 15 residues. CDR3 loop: CASSLYPPAADTQYF. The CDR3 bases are TGTGCCAGCAGTTTATACCCGCCGGCGGCGGATACGCAGTATTTT.

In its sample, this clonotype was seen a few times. The CDR3 here is CASSIKGLATQYF. The CDR3 DNA reads as TGTGCCAGTAGTATCAAGGGACTAGCAACCCAGTACTTC. The chain combines TRBV19 with TRBJ2-5; 9 bases match TRBD2. Trimming cost V 3 bases and J 8 bases; bases outside gene matches: 4. The CDR3 is 13 amino acids. Germline V CDR1 and CDR2: LNHDA, SQIVND (reference sequence).

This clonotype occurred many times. The CDR3 loop reads CASSFGTSGRSYNEQFF. CDR3 coding DNA: TGTGCCAGCAGTTTTGGGACTAGCGGCCGCTCCTACAATGAGCAGTTCTTC. V and J are TRBV5-5 and TRBJ2-1; 11 bases are a match to TRBD2. V trimming: 5 bases; J trimming: 0 bases; junction bases outside the gene matches: 7. This CDR3 is built from 17 residues. Germline values: CDR1 SGHKS, CDR2 YYEKEE (reference sequence). The entire variable domain, with the rest obtained from reference TRBV5-5 and TRBJ2-1, is as follows: DAGVTQSPTHLIKTRGQQVTLRCSPISGHKSVSWYQQVLGQGPQFIFQYYEKEERGRGNFPDRFSARQFPNYSSELNVNALLLGDSALYLCASSFGTSGRSYNEQFFGPGTRLTVL.

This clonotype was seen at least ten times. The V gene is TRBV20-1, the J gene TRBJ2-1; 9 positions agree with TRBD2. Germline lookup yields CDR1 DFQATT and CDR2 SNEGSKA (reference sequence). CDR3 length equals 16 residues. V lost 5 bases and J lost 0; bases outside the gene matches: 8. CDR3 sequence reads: CSAESSGANSYNEQFF. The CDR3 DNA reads TGCAGTGCTGAGTCTAGCGGGGCGAACTCCTACAATGAGCAGTTCTTC.

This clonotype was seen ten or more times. This chain's CDR3 is CASSPRQGHQPQHF. In DNA, the CDR3 is TGTGCCAGCTCACCCCGACAGGGTCATCAGCCCCAGCATTTT. The chain is built from TRBV18 and TRBJ1-5; TRBD1 matches at 7 bases. The CDR3 spans 14 residues. With 3 bases clipped from V and 5 bases from J, the junction kept 4 bases outside the gene matches. Germline V gives CDR1 KGHSH, CDR2 LQKENI.

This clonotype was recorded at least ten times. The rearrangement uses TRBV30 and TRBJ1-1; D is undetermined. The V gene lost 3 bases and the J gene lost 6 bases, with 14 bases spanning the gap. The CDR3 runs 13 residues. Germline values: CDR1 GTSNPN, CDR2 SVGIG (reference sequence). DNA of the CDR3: TGTGCCTGGAGGGAAGGTGGGGTGTCTGAAGCTTTCTTT. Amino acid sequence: CAWREGGVSEAFF.

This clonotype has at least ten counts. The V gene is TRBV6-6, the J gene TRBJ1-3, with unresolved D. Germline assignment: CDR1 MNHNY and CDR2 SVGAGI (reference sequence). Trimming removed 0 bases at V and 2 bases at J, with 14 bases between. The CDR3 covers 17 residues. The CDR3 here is CASSYSAPRPTGNTIYF. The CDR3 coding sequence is TGTGCCAGCAGTTACTCGGCACCCAGGCCAACTGGAAACACCATATATTTT.

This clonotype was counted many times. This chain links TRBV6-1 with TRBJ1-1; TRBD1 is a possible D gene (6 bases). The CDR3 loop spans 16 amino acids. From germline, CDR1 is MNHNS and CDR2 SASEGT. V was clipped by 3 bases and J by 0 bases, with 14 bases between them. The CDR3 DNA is TGTGCCAGCAGTGACTGGACAGTGGACATGAACACTGAAGCTTTCTTT. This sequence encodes CASSDWTVDMNTEAFF.

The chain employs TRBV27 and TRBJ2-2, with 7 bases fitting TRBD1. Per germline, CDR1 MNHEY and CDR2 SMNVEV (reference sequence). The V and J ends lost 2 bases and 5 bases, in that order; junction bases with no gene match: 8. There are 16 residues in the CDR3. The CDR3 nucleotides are TGTGCCAGCAGTTTACGAGGGGGCCTCGAGACCGGGGAGCTGTTTTTT. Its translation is CASSLRGGLETGELFF.

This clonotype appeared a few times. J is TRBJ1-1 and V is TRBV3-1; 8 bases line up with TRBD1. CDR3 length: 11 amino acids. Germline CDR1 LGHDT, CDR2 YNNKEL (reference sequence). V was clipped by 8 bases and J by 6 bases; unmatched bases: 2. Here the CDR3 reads CASLQGAEAFF. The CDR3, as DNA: TGTGCCAGCTTACAGGGGGCTGAAGCTTTCTTT.

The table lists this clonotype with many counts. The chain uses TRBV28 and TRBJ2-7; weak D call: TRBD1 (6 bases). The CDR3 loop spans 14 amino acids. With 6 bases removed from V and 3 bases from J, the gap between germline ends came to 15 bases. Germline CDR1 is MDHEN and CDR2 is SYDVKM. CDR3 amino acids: CASRQGGLHYEQYF. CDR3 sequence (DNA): TGTGCCAGCAGGCAAGGGGGTCTCCACTACGAGCAGTACTTC. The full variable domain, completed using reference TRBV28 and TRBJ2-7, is DVKVTQSSRYLVKRTGEKVFLECVQDMDHENMFWYRQDPGLGLRLIYFSYDVKMKEKGDIPEGYSVSREKKERFSLILESASTNQTSMYLCASRQGGLHYEQYFGPGTRLTVT.

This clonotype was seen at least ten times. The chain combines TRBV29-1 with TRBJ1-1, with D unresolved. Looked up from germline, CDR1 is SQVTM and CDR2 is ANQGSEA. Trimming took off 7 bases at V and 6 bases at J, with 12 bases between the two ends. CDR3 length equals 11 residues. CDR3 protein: CSGSGRAEAFF. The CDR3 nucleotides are TGCAGCGGATCAGGTCGGGCTGAAGCTTTCTTT.

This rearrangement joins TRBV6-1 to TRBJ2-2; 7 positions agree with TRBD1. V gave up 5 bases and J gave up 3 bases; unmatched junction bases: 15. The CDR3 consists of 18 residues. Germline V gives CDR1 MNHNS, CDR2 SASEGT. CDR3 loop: CASSRGIPGQRYTGELFF. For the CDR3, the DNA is TGTGCCAGCAGTCGTGGAATACCGGGACAGCGATACACCGGGGAGCTGTTTTTT.